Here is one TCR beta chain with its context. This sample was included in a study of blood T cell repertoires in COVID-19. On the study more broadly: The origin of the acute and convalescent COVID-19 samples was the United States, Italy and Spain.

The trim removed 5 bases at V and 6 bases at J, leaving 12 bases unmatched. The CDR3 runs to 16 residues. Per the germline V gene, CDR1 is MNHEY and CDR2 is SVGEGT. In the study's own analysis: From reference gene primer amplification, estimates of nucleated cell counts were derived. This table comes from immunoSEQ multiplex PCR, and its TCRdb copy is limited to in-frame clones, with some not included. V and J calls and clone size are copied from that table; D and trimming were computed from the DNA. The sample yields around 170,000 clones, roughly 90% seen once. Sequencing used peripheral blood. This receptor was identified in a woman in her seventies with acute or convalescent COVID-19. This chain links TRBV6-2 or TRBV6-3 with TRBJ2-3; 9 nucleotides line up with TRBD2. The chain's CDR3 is CASSGASGVKRDTQYF. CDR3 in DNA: TGTGCCAGCAGTGGGGCTAGCGGGGTGAAGAGGGATACGCAGTATTTT.